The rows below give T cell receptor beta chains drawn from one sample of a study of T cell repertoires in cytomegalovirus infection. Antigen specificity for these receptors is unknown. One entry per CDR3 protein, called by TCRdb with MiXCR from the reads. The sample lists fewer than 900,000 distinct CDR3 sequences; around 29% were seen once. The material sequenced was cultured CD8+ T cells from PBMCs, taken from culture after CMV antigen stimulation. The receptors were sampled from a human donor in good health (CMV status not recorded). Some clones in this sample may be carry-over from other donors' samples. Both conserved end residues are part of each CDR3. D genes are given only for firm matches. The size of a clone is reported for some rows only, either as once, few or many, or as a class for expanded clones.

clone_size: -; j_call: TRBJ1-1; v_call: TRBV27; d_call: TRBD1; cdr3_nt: TGTGCCAGCAGTTTTTCCGGACTGGGACAGGGGGTTTCTGAAGCTTTCTTT; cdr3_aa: CASSFSGLGQGVSEAFF
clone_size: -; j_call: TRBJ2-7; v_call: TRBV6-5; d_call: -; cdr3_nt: TGTGCCAGCAGCAACCGGGACAATAACTACGAGCAGTACTTC; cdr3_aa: CASSNRDNNYEQYF
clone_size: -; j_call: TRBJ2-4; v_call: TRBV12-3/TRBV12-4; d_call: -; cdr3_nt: TGTGCCAGCAGTATACCGGGACCCCCGGGCGACATTCAGTACTTC; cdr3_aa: CASSIPGPPGDIQYF
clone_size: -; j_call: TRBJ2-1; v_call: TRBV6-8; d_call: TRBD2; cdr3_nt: TGTGCCAGCAGTTATCCGACTAGCGGGGGGCTGGGCTCCTACAATGAGCAGTTCTTC; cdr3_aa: CASSYPTSGGLGSYNEQFF
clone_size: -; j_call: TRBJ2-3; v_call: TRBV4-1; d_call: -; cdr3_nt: TGCGCCAGCAGCCATACGGTACTTGGGACAGATACGCAGTATTTT; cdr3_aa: CASSHTVLGTDTQYF
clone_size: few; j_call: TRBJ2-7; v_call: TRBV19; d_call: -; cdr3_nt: TGTGCCAGTAGTAGCGGAGTTGGAGGCTACGAGCAGTACTTC; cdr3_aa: CASSSGVGGYEQYF
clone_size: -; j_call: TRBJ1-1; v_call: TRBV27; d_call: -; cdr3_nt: TGTGCCAGCCTTGGGACACCGAACACTGAAGCTTTCTTT; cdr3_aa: CASLGTPNTEAFF
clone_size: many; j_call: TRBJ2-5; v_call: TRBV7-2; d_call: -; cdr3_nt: TGTGCCAGCACCGAAGGTCCTGTGTGGACCCAGTACTTC; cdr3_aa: CASTEGPVWTQYF
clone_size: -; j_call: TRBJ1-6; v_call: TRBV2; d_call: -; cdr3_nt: TGTGCCAGCGACAGTGCCGGGTCGGTCCTCCACTTT; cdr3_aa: CASDSAGSVLHF
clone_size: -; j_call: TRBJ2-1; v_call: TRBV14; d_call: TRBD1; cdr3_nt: TGTGCCAGCAGCCAATACAGGGGGCCCTACAATGAGCAGTTCTTC; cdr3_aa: CASSQYRGPYNEQFF
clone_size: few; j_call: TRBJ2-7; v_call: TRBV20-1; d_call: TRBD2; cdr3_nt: TGCAGTGCTAGAGATCTAGCGGGGGAATCCTACGAGCAGTACTTC; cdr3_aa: CSARDLAGESYEQYF
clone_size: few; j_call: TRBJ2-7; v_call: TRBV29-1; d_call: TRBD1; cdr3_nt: TGCAGCGTTGAAACCCCCACAGGGGGATCCTACGAGCAGTACTTC; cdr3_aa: CSVETPTGGSYEQYF
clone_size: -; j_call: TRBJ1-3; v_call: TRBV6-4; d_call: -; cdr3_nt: TGTGCCAGGCCTGGACTCTACTTAGGGTCTGGAAACACCATATATTTT; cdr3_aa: CARPGLYLGSGNTIYF
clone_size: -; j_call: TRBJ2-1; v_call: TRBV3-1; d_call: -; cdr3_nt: TGTGCCAGCAGCCTCGAAGGGGGCGGGGAACTCAGGGATGAGCAGTTCTTC; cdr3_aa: CASSLEGGGELRDEQFF
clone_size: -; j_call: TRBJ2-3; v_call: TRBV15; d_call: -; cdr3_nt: TGTGCCACCAGCAGAGATCGGGGAGTTGCAGATACGCAGTATTTT; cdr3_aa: CATSRDRGVADTQYF
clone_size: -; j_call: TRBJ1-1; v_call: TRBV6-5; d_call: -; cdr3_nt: TGTGCCAGCAGTTATTGGCGGTACACCTCGGGTGAAGCTTTCTTT; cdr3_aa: CASSYWRYTSGEAFF
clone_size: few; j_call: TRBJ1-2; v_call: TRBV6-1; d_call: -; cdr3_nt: TGTGCCACCCTTGCCGGGACCGAATTTCGGAACACCTTC; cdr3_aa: CATLAGTEFRNTF
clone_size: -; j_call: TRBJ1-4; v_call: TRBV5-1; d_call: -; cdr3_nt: TGCGCCAGCAGCTTATCAGGGGTAGACTCCGGTGAAAAACTGTTTTTT; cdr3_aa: CASSLSGVDSGEKLFF
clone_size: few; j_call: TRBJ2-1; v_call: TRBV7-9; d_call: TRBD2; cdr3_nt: TGTGCCAGCAGCCACAGGAGCGGGGGGGCGAAGGGTGAGCAGTTCTTC; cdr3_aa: CASSHRSGGAKGEQFF
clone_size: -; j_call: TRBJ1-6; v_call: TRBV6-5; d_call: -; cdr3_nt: TGTGCCAGCAGTTACTCGAGGGACTACCCTAGCTCCTATAATTCACCCCTCCACTTT; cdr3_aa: CASSYSRDYPSSYNSPLHF
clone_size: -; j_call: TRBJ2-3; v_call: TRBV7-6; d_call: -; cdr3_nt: TGTGCCAGCAGCTCCCCTTTAGACGGGGAAACAGATACGCAGTATTTT; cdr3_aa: CASSSPLDGETDTQYF
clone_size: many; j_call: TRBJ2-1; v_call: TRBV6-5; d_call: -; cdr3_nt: TGTGCCAGCAGTTATATCGCAACTTGGGCGGGCGGGCACAATGAGCAGTTCTTC; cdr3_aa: CASSYIATWAGGHNEQFF